This TCR beta chain appears in the sequencing data of a study of neoadjuvant anti-PD-1 for oral cavity cancer. Study overall: Patients without progression got a fourth dose around day 43.

V shed 0 bases and J shed 8 bases, with 14 bases lying between them. In germline, CDR1 is SGHNT, CDR2 YENEEA. This CDR3 spans 15 amino acids. The patients had HPV-negative, locally advanced oral cavity squamous cell carcinoma. Study conclusions and caveats: Pretreatment Treg/Th17 ratio correlated inversely with post-treatment tumor clonality.

To note about this clone: Antigen: not known.

Blood libraries mostly used 400 to 500 ng genomic DNA, six replicates each. The assay was immunoSEQ multiplex PCR, and TCRdb's table has in-frame clones only and misses some. The data hold 50,000 to 65,000 clones, with more than 65% observed a single time. The source of this sequence is a person between 40 and 85 years old with oral cavity squamous cell carcinoma. Source: PBMCs, taken before nivolumab (anti-PD-1) treatment. The rearrangement links TRBV11-3 to TRBJ1-5; perhaps TRBD1 as D (5 bases). The chain's CDR3 is CASSLDRRAGEPQHF. The CDR3 DNA reads TGTGCCAGCAGCTTAGATCGCCGGGCGGGGGAGCCCCAGCATTTT.